Listed below are T cell receptor beta chains from one sample, sequenced in a study of OX40 agonist ivuxolimab in advanced cancers. The method was immunoSEQ multiplex PCR; TCRdb's version includes in-frame clones alone and lacks a portion of them. The table lists about 64,000 clones, 85% to 90% of them singletons, with roughly an eighth in the top ten. Sequenced here: CD4+ or CD8+ T cells sorted from blood, sampled in a trial of the OX40 agonist ivuxolimab. Source of these receptors: an adult with an advanced solid tumor such as melanoma, head and neck, liver or kidney cancer. Both conserved end residues are part of each CDR3. D genes are given only for firm matches. Some rows have no size entry. The others give once, few or many, or a class for an expanded clone.

d_call j_call v_call clone_size cdr3_length cdr3_nt cdr3_aa
- TRBJ2-1 TRBV7-8 - 16 TGTGCCAGCAGCTCGCTTACTCACCTCTCCTACAATGAGCAGTTCTTC CASSSLTHLSYNEQFF
- TRBJ2-3 TRBV4-1 - 16 TGCGCCAGCAGCCAAGAAGGAGGCTCGGGGGCAGATACGCAGTATTTT CASSQEGGSGADTQYF
- TRBJ1-1 TRBV27 - 13 TGTGCCAGCAGTCTGCTGAAGAGCACTGAAGCTTTCTTT CASSLLKSTEAFF
TRBD2 TRBJ2-5 TRBV27 - 15 TGTGCCAGCAGTTTTCGGGCGGGAGATAGGGAGACCCAGTACTTC CASSFRAGDRETQYF
TRBD2 TRBJ2-1 TRBV4-1 - 15 TGCGCCAGCAGCCCGATGAGCGGGGTGTACAATGAGCAGTTCTTC CASSPMSGVYNEQFF
- TRBJ2-1 TRBV19 - 15 TGTGCCAGTAGTACGAAGGGGGGGTCCTACAATGAGCAGTTCTTC CASSTKGGSYNEQFF
TRBD2 TRBJ2-2 TRBV19 once 15 TGTGCCAGTCGATGGACTAGCGGGAGGACCGGGGAGCTGTTTTTT CASRWTSGRTGELFF
TRBD2 TRBJ2-1 TRBV11-2 - 18 TGTGCCAGCAGCTCCCTGGCTAGCGGAGGCGCTACCTACAATGAGCAGTTCTTC CASSSLASGGATYNEQFF
- TRBJ1-5 TRBV27 - 14 TGTGCCAGCAGTTTAGGGGGGATCGGTCAGCCCCAGCATTTT CASSLGGIGQPQHF
- TRBJ2-3 TRBV2 - 12 TGTGCCAGCAGGGAGGAGTCAGATACGCAGTATTTT CASREESDTQYF
- TRBJ2-7 TRBV11-2 - 14 TGTGCCAGCAGCTTTCCAGGGGGAGGTTACGAGCAGTACTTC CASSFPGGGYEQYF
TRBD1 TRBJ2-1 TRBV19 - 16 TGTGCCAGTCGAACAACAGGGGAATTATACTACAATGAGCAGTTCTTC CASRTTGELYYNEQFF
- TRBJ2-7 TRBV2 once 15 TGTGCCAGCAGTGAAGGAGACAGGTTAACCTACGAGCAGTACTTC CASSEGDRLTYEQYF
TRBD1 TRBJ2-7 TRBV6-5 - 14 TGTGCCAGCAGTTACGTAGGGGACAGGGGGGAGCAGTACTTC CASSYVGDRGEQYF
- TRBJ2-1 TRBV7-9 - 11 TGTGCCAGCAGCTTAGGACAGCCCAGCTTCTTC CASSLGQPSFF
- TRBJ1-1 TRBV19 - 13 TGTGCCAGTACTTTAGTGGGGACCCAAGAAGCTTTCTTT CASTLVGTQEAFF
TRBD2 TRBJ2-3 TRBV27 - 16 TGTGCCAGCAGTACCTTGACTAGCGGCCCCCACCATACGCAGTATTTT CASSTLTSGPHHTQYF
- TRBJ2-1 TRBV5-1 - 13 TGCGCCAGCAGCTTGGGGTACTACAATGAGCAGTTCTTC CASSLGYYNEQFF
TRBD2 TRBJ2-1 TRBV5-1 once 13 TGCGCCAGCAGCTTCTCGGGACTACGGGAGCAGTTCTTC CASSFSGLREQFF
TRBD1 TRBJ2-1 TRBV10-1 - 15 TGCGCCAGCAGTGAGGTCGGGACAGGGTACAATGAGCAGTTCTTC CASSEVGTGYNEQFF
- TRBJ2-2 TRBV29-1 - 14 TGCAGCGCCCCGGTCCCCCAGGACACCGGGGAGCTGTTTTTT CSAPVPQDTGELFF
- TRBJ1-5 TRBV27 - 15 TGTGCCAGCAGTTTAAGTAGGTCAGGGTCCCAGCCCCAGCATTTT CASSLSRSGSQPQHF
TRBD1 TRBJ1-1 TRBV19 - 15 TGTGCCAGTAGTACCATGGACAGGATGAACACTGAAGCTTTCTTT CASSTMDRMNTEAFF
TRBD2 TRBJ2-7 TRBV2 - 13 TGTGCCAGCATGGGACTAGCCGACTACGAGCAGTACTTC CASMGLADYEQYF
TRBD1 TRBJ2-2 TRBV7-8 - 15 TGTGCCAGCAGCCCCGGGACAGCGAACACCGGGGAGCTGTTTTTT CASSPGTANTGELFF
- TRBJ1-2 TRBV4-1 - 15 TGCGCCAGCAGCGTAACAGGGATTGGGGGCTATGGCTACACCTTC CASSVTGIGGYGYTF
TRBD1 TRBJ2-7 TRBV5-6 - 14 TGTGCCAGCAGAAAGACAGGGGGCTTCCACGAGCAGTACTTC CASRKTGGFHEQYF
- TRBJ2-2 TRBV14 - 15 TGTGCCAGCAGCCAATCTCAGGGTATCACCGGGGAGCTGTTTTTT CASSQSQGITGELFF
- TRBJ1-5 TRBV27 once 15 TGTGCCAGCAGTTTTCTTTCAGGGAGCAATCAGCCCCAGCATTTT CASSFLSGSNQPQHF
TRBD2 TRBJ2-1 TRBV9 - 16 TGTGCCAGCAGCGTAGGTTCCCTAGCGGGATTCAATGAGCAGTTCTTC CASSVGSLAGFNEQFF
- TRBJ2-1 TRBV7-6 - 15 TGTGCCAGCAGCTTACTCAGGGGAGGGGGCAATGAGCAGTTCTTC CASSLLRGGGNEQFF
- TRBJ1-5 TRBV19 few 13 TGTGCCAGTAGTATTTATGATAGTCAGCCCCAGCATTTT CASSIYDSQPQHF
- TRBJ2-1 TRBV27 - 14 TGTGCCAGCAGTTTGACGGGAGTGTACAATGAGCAGTTCTTC CASSLTGVYNEQFF
TRBD1 TRBJ1-5 TRBV27 - 14 TGTGCCAGCAGTTTTACAGGGGGCAATCAGCCCCAGCATTTT CASSFTGGNQPQHF
TRBD2 TRBJ2-3 TRBV27 - 15 TGTGCCAGCAGTTCCAGCGGGAGTGGAACAGATACGCAGTATTTT CASSSSGSGTDTQYF
- TRBJ2-7 TRBV4-1 - 15 TGCGCCAGCAGCCAAGACCCCCCCACTTTCTACGAGCAGTACTTC CASSQDPPTFYEQYF
TRBD1 TRBJ2-2 TRBV11-2 few 17 TGTGCCAGCAGCTCGACACCGGGACAGGGAGGGACCGGGGAGCTGTTTTTT CASSSTPGQGGTGELFF
- TRBJ1-4 TRBV29-1 - 13 TGCAGCGTTGAAGGCACAACTAATGAAAAACTGTTTTTT CSVEGTTNEKLFF
- TRBJ2-7 TRBV19 - 14 TGTGCCAGTAGTATAGTTGGGAGCTCCTACGAGCAGTACTTC CASSIVGSSYEQYF
- TRBJ1-1 TRBV19 - 12 TGTGCCAGTAGTCAGGGTCCCGAGGGAGCTTTCTTT CASSQGPEGAFF
TRBD1 TRBJ1-5 TRBV25-1 - 12 TGTGCCAGCATCACAGGGGATCAGCCCCAGCATTTT CASITGDQPQHF
TRBD1 TRBJ2-7 TRBV15 - 18 TGTGCCACCAGCAGAGATCCGGGACAGGGGGGAATAACCTACGAGCAGTACTTC CATSRDPGQGGITYEQYF
TRBD1 TRBJ2-7 TRBV6-1 - 14 TGTGCCAGCAGTGAAGGGGACAGCTCCTACGAGCAGTACTTC CASSEGDSSYEQYF
- TRBJ2-7 TRBV25-1 - 11 TGTGCCACCGAACAGGGCTACGAGCAGTACTTC CATEQGYEQYF
- TRBJ1-5 TRBV19 - 17 TGTGCCAGTAGAACCGGGACGGACTCTTATAGCAATCAGCCCCAGCATTTT CASRTGTDSYSNQPQHF
TRBD1 TRBJ1-4 TRBV7-8 - 15 TGTGCCAGCAGCCCGTGGGACAGTCCTAATGAAAAACTGTTTTTT CASSPWDSPNEKLFF
TRBD1 TRBJ2-1 TRBV5-4 - 15 TGTGCCAGCAGCCCCTGGACAGGGGGCTACAATGAGCAGTTCTTC CASSPWTGGYNEQFF
- TRBJ2-7 TRBV19 - 13 TGTGCCAGTAGTATTATTCTCTCCTACGAGCAGTACTTC CASSIILSYEQYF
- TRBJ1-5 TRBV6-1 - 16 TGTGCCAGCAGTGAAGATGGGGTCCCCCTATATCAGCCCCAGCATTTT CASSEDGVPLYQPQHF
- TRBJ2-7 TRBV6-1 - 13 TGTGCCACTAGGGACATTCTGTCCTACGAGCAGTACTTC CATRDILSYEQYF
- TRBJ2-5 TRBV6-5 - 13 TGTGCCAGCAGTTATGGGGAACAAGAGACCCAGTACTTC CASSYGEQETQYF
- TRBJ2-1 TRBV4-1 - 14 TGCGCCAGCAGCACCCTACAGGGCTACAATGAGCAGTTCTTC CASSTLQGYNEQFF
TRBD1 TRBJ2-2 TRBV27 - 16 TGTGCCAGCAGTTTAACAGGGGGCCCGAACACCGGGGAGCTGTTTTTT CASSLTGGPNTGELFF
TRBD1 TRBJ1-2 TRBV7-9 - 12 TGTGCCAGCAGCCCAGGGGGGAGCGGCTACACCTTC CASSPGGSGYTF